The 30 T cell receptor beta chains presented below share a single source sample, sequenced in a study of OX40 agonist ivuxolimab in advanced cancers. Here immunoSEQ multiplex PCR was the method, and the copy in TCRdb shows in-frame clones only, minus some. The table lists 30,000 to 45,000 clones, 60% to 80% of them singletons. The sequenced sample was CD4+ or CD8+ T cells sorted from blood, obtained in a trial of the OX40 agonist ivuxolimab. These receptors all stem from an adult with an advanced solid tumor such as melanoma, head and neck, liver or kidney cancer.

J is TRBJ1-1 and V is TRBV6-4; D is unclear. V lost 7 bases, J lost 0 bases, and 9 bases lay in between. The CDR3 has 13 residues. Germline-derived CDR1 and CDR2 are MRHNA and SNTAGT. CDR3: CASKEGLNTEAFF. The DNA of the CDR3 is TGTGCCAGCAAGGAGGGTCTGAACACTGAAGCTTTCTTT.

The CDR3 nucleotides are TGTGCCAGCAGCCCGGAGACGTATGGCTACACCTTC. Translated, it gives CASSPETYGYTF. V is TRBV2 and J is TRBJ1-2; no clear D. Germline V gene data show CDR1 as SNHLY and CDR2 as FYNNEI. This CDR3 spans 12 amino acids. V lost 6 bases and J 5 bases, leaving 10 bases between the germline ends.

This chain links TRBV9 with TRBJ2-3, with D unclear. With 3 bases removed from V and 6 bases from J, the gap between germline ends came to 5 bases. The germline CDR1 and CDR2 sequences are SGDLS and YYNGEE. The CDR3 sequence is 11 residues long. The CDR3: CASSGRDTQYF. The CDR3 DNA reads TGTGCCAGCAGCGGCAGGGATACGCAGTATTTT.

The rearrangement joins TRBV12-5 to TRBJ2-3; perhaps TRBD2 as D (6 bases). Trimming took off 4 bases at V and 6 bases at J, with 14 bases between the two ends. The CDR3 spans 14 residues. The germline CDR1 and CDR2 sequences are LGHNT and FRNRAP. The CDR3 DNA reads TGTGCTAGTGGTTCAAACCGGGGGACGGATACGCAGTATTTT. This translates into CASGSNRGTDTQYF.

With regard to this clone: One end of the junction varies from germline; a read error may be responsible. The gene calls are TRBV10-3 and TRBJ2-7; 12 bases agree with TRBD1. Germline CDR1 and CDR2: ENHRY and SYGVKD. The CDR3 loop spans 15 amino acids. The CDR3 nucleotides read TGTGCCGTCAGGACGGGACAGGGGGCTCGATACGAGCAGTACTTC. Protein product: CAVRTGQGARYEQYF.

This chain uses TRBV7-9 with TRBJ2-2; 12 bases are shared with TRBD2. The V gene end was trimmed by 10 bases and the J gene end by 0 bases; junction bases not matched to a gene: 0. The CDR3 extends over 14 amino acids. Germline CDR1 is SEHNR and CDR2 is FQNEAQ (reference sequence). The CDR3: CATSGGANTGELFF. CDR3 DNA: TGTGCCACTAGCGGGGGGGCGAACACCGGGGAGCTGTTTTTT.

The rearrangement joins TRBV14 to TRBJ2-7; maybe TRBD1 (6 bases). CDR1 is SGHDN, CDR2 FVKESK, per germline. V was cut by 2 bases and J by 6 bases, with 8 bases left in between. The CDR3 totals 12 residues. Written as DNA, the CDR3 is TGTGCCAGCAGCCAAACAGGGCGCGAGCAGTACGTC. Its translation is CASSQTGREQYV.

The rearrangement joins TRBV5-4 to TRBJ1-2; no clear D gene. The CDR3 is made up of 13 amino acids. V lost 3 bases, J lost 5 bases, and 11 bases lay in between. Germline-derived CDR1 and CDR2 are SGHNT and YYREEE (reference sequence). The CDR3 reads CASSSEFLYGYTF. CDR3 DNA: TGTGCCAGCAGCTCCGAATTCCTTTATGGCTACACCTTC.

V is TRBV5-1 and J is TRBJ1-5; 8 bases are shared with TRBD1. J was trimmed by 5 bases and V by 5 bases; bases with no gene match: 9. The germline gives CDR1 SGHRS, CDR2 YFSETQ. The length of the CDR3 is 15 residues. CDR3 nucleotides: TGCGCCAGCAGTCTAGGACAGGGAGGTCATCAGCCCCAGCATTTT. Translation: CASSLGQGGHQPQHF.

The rearrangement links TRBV7-8 to TRBJ2-1; TRBD2 is a possible D gene (6 bases). V was cut by 9 bases and J by 5 bases, with 11 bases left in between. The CDR3 is 12 residues long. Germline lookup yields CDR1 SGHVS and CDR2 FQNEAQ. The CDR3 protein is CASGGRNNEQFF. In DNA form, the CDR3 reads TGTGCCAGTGGGGGGAGAAACAATGAGCAGTTCTTC.

This chain uses TRBV6-1 with TRBJ2-2; D gene unclear. Germline values: CDR1 MNHNS, CDR2 SASEGT. This CDR3 region has 12 residues. The V end lost 6 bases, the J end lost 7 bases, and 9 bases lay between the germline ends. CDR3 in DNA: TGTGCCAGCAGGACGGATTACGGGGAGCTGTTTTTT. Amino acids: CASRTDYGELFF.

This sequence joins TRBV7-9 and TRBJ2-1, with TRBD1 identical over 9 bases. This CDR3 is built from 14 residues. J gave up 5 bases and V 8 bases, and 7 bases lay outside the gene matches. Germline V gene data show CDR1 as SEHNR and CDR2 as FQNEAQ (reference sequence). CDR3 sequence reads: CASPLDRGNNEQFF. CDR3 coding DNA: TGTGCCAGCCCATTGGACAGGGGTAACAATGAGCAGTTCTTC.

The chain links TRBV5-1 to TRBJ2-3; no clear D gene. This CDR3 region has 17 residues. Germline V CDR1 and CDR2: SGHRS, YFSETQ. V was pared by 0 bases and J by 0 bases, with 14 bases between. The CDR3 here is CASSLDFGTTSTDTQYF. CDR3 DNA: TGCGCCAGCAGCTTGGATTTCGGCACGACTAGCACAGATACGCAGTATTTT.

The rearrangement uses TRBV11-2 and TRBJ2-2, with D perhaps assigned TRBD1 or TRBD2 (5 bases each). Trimming left V 8 bases short and J 5 bases short, with 6 bases between. CDR3 size: 11 residues. CDR1 and CDR2 from the germline V gene are SGHAT and FQNNGV. The CDR3 sequence: CASGGTGELFF. CDR3 sequence (DNA): TGTGCCAGCGGGGGAACCGGGGAGCTGTTTTTT.

This clone occurred once. CDR3 bases: TGCGCCAGCAGCTTGCCGGGGAGGGAAGAGACCCAGTACTTC. The encoded protein is CASSLPGREETQYF. V usage is TRBV5-1 and J usage is TRBJ2-5; TRBD2 matches at 7 bases. The V segment lost 1 base and the J segment 3 bases; nucleotides outside the gene matches: 3. The CDR3 spans 14 residues. CDR1 and CDR2 (germline): SGHRS, YFSETQ.

This clone was counted once. The chain couples TRBV19 to TRBJ2-7; D might be TRBD1 or TRBD2, each matching 5 bases. Germline V gene data show CDR1 as LNHDA and CDR2 as SQIVND (reference sequence). Trimming took off 8 bases at V and 2 bases at J, with 22 bases between the two ends. This CDR3 comprises 16 residues. Here the CDR3 DNA reads TGTGCCAGTTGTGCCCGTAGGGTTACGGGGCCCTACGAGCAGTACGTC. Translated: CASCARRVTGPYEQYV.

The rearrangement links TRBV19 to TRBJ1-2; D gene ambiguous. V dropped 7 bases and J dropped 3 bases, with 15 bases sitting between them. The CDR3 runs 14 residues. The germline CDR1 and CDR2 sequences are LNHDA and SQIVND (reference sequence). CDR3 sequence reads: CASISGGRYYGYTF. DNA for the CDR3: TGTGCCAGTATATCCGGCGGCCGATACTATGGCTACACCTTC.

The J gene is TRBJ2-3, the V gene TRBV4-2, with a tentative D call TRBD2 (5 bases). This CDR3 comprises 15 residues. Germline loops: CDR1 LGHNA, CDR2 YNFKEQ. Trimming pared 0 bases from V and 2 bases from J, leaving 9 bases between. This CDR3 reads CASSQDPLVTDTQYF. In DNA, the CDR3 is TGTGCCAGCAGCCAAGATCCACTAGTCACAGATACGCAGTATTTT.

V gene TRBV6-5 combines with J gene TRBJ1-2; D not resolved. Trimming stripped 5 bases from V and 4 bases from J, with 14 bases between. Germline V gene sequence: CDR1 MNHEY, CDR2 SVGAGI. The CDR3 consists of 14 residues. Here the CDR3 reads CASSRPTGPYGYTF. Here the CDR3 DNA reads TGTGCCAGCAGTAGACCTACGGGCCCCTATGGCTACACCTTC.

This rearrangement joins TRBV2 to TRBJ2-5; D is ambiguous. The V and J ends lost 3 bases and 5 bases respectively, with 7 bases between them. This CDR3 is built from 12 residues. The V gene's germline CDR1 is SNHLY and CDR2 FYNNEI. CDR3 nucleotide sequence: TGTGCCAGCAGTGACAGGTGGGAGACCCAGTACTTC. Its translation: CASSDRWETQYF.

This clone was detected only a few times. The J gene is TRBJ1-2, the V gene TRBV5-1, with 8 positions matching TRBD1. CDR1 and CDR2 (germline): SGHRS, YFSETQ. There are 15 residues in the CDR3. The junction had 8 bases not matched to a gene; V was cut back by 6 bases and J by 1 base. CDR3 region: CASNQQGGVNYGYTF. CDR3 in DNA: TGCGCCAGCAATCAACAGGGGGGTGTTAACTATGGCTACACCTTC.

This clone was observed once. This chain uses TRBV18 with TRBJ1-2, with D perhaps matching TRBD1 (6 bases). The germline gives CDR1 KGHSH, CDR2 LQKENI. The CDR3 is 15 amino acids. Trimming left V 8 bases short and J 7 bases short, with 23 bases between. CDR3 residues: CASRPATGLNAGYTF. CDR3 DNA sequence: TGTGCCAGCCGACCCGCGACAGGATTAAACGCTGGCTACACCTTC. Combining the CDR3 with reference TRBV18 and TRBJ1-2 gives the whole variable domain NAGVMQNPRHLVRRRGQEARLRCSPMKGHSHVYWYRQLPEEGLKFMVYLQKENIIDESGMPKERFSAEFPKEGPSILRIQQVVRGDSAAYFCASRPATGLNAGYTFGSGTRLTVV.

The chain has TRBV19 and TRBJ1-5; D uncertain. The V end lost 3 bases, the J end lost 0 bases, and 12 bases lay between the germline ends. CDR1 LNHDA and CDR2 SQIVND come from the germline V gene (reference sequence). The CDR3 spans 16 residues. Here the CDR3 reads CASSIATSGSNQPQHF. In DNA, the CDR3 is TGTGCCAGTAGTATCGCGACATCAGGTAGCAATCAGCCCCAGCATTTT.

This chain joins TRBV7-2 and TRBJ2-6, with TRBD1 matching 7 bases. This CDR3 is 14 amino acids long. The germline gives CDR1 SGHTA, CDR2 FQGNSA. With V trimmed by 3 bases and J by 12 bases, 8 bases remained unmatched. The CDR3 nucleotides read TGTGCCAGCAGCTTCGGGACAGACTCTAGCGTCCTGACTTTC. Its protein product is CASSFGTDSSVLTF.

The V gene is TRBV5-1, the J gene TRBJ2-1; weak D call: TRBD1 (6 bases). Trimming removed 0 bases from V and 5 bases from J, with 6 bases in between. Germline CDR1 reads SGHRS; CDR2 reads YFSETQ. The CDR3 totals 13 residues. The chain's CDR3 is CASSLGQDNEQFF. The CDR3 nucleotides are TGCGCCAGCAGCTTGGGACAGGACAATGAGCAGTTCTTC.

The rearrangement uses TRBV5-6 and TRBJ2-3; D gene unclear. The V and J ends lost 0 bases and 4 bases respectively, with 15 bases between them. Germline CDR1 SGHDT, CDR2 YYEEEE. The CDR3 runs to 16 residues. The CDR3 protein is CASSLVRFLVSDTQYF. Written as DNA, the CDR3 is TGTGCCAGCAGCTTGGTGAGGTTTTTGGTTTCAGATACGCAGTATTTT.

The genes are TRBV2 and TRBJ1-1; maybe TRBD1 (6 bases). The CDR3 covers 13 residues. Per germline, CDR1 SNHLY and CDR2 FYNNEI. Deletions cut 5 bases from V and 3 bases from J, with 10 bases between. This CDR3 is CASSLQGDTEAFF. Written as DNA, the CDR3 is TGTGCCAGCAGTCTACAGGGAGACACTGAAGCTTTCTTT.

V usage is TRBV4-1 and J usage is TRBJ1-1; D gene uncertain. CDR3 length: 13 amino acids. The V end was cut by 1 base, the J end by 5 bases, with 8 bases between. Germline lookup yields CDR1 MGHRA and CDR2 YSYEKL. CDR3 sequence (DNA): TGCGCCAGCAGCCAAGGGTACCGAACTGAAGCTTTCTTT. This gives the protein CASSQGYRTEAFF.

J is TRBJ2-3 and V is TRBV6-1; 7 nucleotides match TRBD2. V gave up 11 bases and J gave up 1 base; unmatched junction bases: 12. The CDR3 is 15 amino acids. The germline CDR1 and CDR2 sequences are MNHNS and SASEGT. CDR3 in amino acids: CASLPAGSGTDTQYF. DNA of the CDR3: TGTGCCTCTCTACCAGCGGGGTCGGGCACAGATACGCAGTATTTT.

The sample holds one count of this clone. The CDR3 DNA reads as TGTGCCAGTAGTCTGGACAGTACCTACGAGCAGTACTTC. Amino acids: CASSLDSTYEQYF. The gene calls are TRBV19 and TRBJ2-7, with D possibly being TRBD1 (6 bases). The germline V and J ends were trimmed by 5 bases and 2 bases, with 10 bases remaining between them. Germline V CDR1 and CDR2: LNHDA, SQIVND (reference sequence). The CDR3 length is 13 residues.